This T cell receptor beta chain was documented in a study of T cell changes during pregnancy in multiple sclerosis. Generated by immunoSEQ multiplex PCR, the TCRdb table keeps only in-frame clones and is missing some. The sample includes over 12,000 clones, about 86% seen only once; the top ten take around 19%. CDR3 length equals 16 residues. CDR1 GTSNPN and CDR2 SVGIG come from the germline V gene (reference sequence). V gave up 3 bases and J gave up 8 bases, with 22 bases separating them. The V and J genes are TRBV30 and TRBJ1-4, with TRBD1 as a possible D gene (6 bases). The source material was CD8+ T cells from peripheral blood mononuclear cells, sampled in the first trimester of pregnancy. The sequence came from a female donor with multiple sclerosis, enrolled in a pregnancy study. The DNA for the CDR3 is TGTGCCTGGAGCTTCAGGGGCTATTTACGACGGGAAAAACTGTTTTTT. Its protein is CAWSFRGYLRREKLFF.